This TCR beta chain is from a study of T cells in Graves' hyperthyroidism and ophthalmopathy (dated by TCRdb to the late 2010s). Some background on the complete study: Peripheral blood was sampled at the time of initial diagnosis, prior to any treatment. Prospective prediction of ophthalmopathy was tested in an independent validation cohort consisting of under 20 hyperthyroidism patients and 17 patients who later progressed to ophthalmopathy. To identify TCR V-J signatures that set the groups apart, the researchers used a discovery cohort of more than 95 patients, made up of 40 to 45 with Graves' ophthalmopathy and 57 with stable Graves' hyperthyroidism. According to the paper, TCR Vbeta CDR3 sequencing was carried out on roughly 130 peripheral blood samples, which came from fewer than 50 ophthalmopathy, approximately 78 hyperthyroidism and about 17 progressor patients. Once sampling was done, hyperthyroidism patients were given methimazole at a starting dose of 30 mg daily, whereas ophthalmopathy patients were given high-dose intravenous methylprednisolone. The 90 to 100 discovery patients were randomly divided into training and test sets at a 7:3 ratio. Thyroid tissue and blood T-cell repertoires from several Graves' hyperthyroidism patients were also compared in the study.

The TCR beta CDR3 regions were amplified from RNA transcripts. For the first round of RT-PCR on the TCR CDR3, the HTBI primer set was used together with the Qiagen OneStep RT-PCR kit. A second multiplex PCR round built the libraries, followed by size selection and purification. Sequencing of the libraries was done on an Illumina HiSeq2000 using paired-end 100 bp reads. Per the original workflow: SOAPnuke was used to process the raw data, removing reads that contained adapters or uncalled bases, had a mean Phred below 15, or lacked an exact match to the constant primer or identifier. COPE v1.2.5 was used to merge high-quality paired reads, and clonotypes were defined as unique nucleotide sequences. Clonotypes were aligned to IMGT TRBV, TRBD and TRBJ reference segments using MiTCR v1.1. Analysis was restricted to V-J combinations with a frequency above 0.0001, which covered roughly 99% of repertoires. A TCS score was defined as the ratio between F50 (clonal expansion) and ExV (chaos), using BLOSUM62-based TCRdist between CDR3 peptides within each V-J. Welch's t-statistics and random forest reduced 450 to 600 V-J features to around 14, which were used in a naive Bayes classifier (R e1071). TCRdb applied fastp at Q25 and MiXCR to the public reads, then kept only in-frame beta chains. For every CDR3 protein sequence, its rows merge into one entry that carries the most common genes and DNA. The V and J calls, along with clone size, are taken from TCRdb and not from the paper's own processing. The table for this sample lists under 350,000 distinct CDR3 sequences; about 18% of them were counted only once. The top ten clones comprise under 55% of the sample.

This clonotype has more than one count but fewer than ten. No antigen is known for it. Base qualities are not recorded, but no much larger clone differs from it by a single base. The paper as a whole reports these results and caveats: Blood samples also contained most of the expanded thyroid clonotypes (frequency above 0.001), which suggests that blood repertoires may reflect thyroid immune responses. Ophthalmopathy was separated from stable hyperthyroidism by a 13 V-J signature model, with about 86% sensitivity and 81% to 82% specificity obtained in cross-validation and 80%/75% obtained in testing. In validation, the model predicted progression to ophthalmopathy with 65% to 71% sensitivity and about 72% specificity, a median of about 6 months before onset. No statistical method was used to set the sample size in advance, and investigators knew the group allocation.

The CDR3 spans 16 residues, from the cysteine through the phenylalanine. The kept DNA is CDR3 alone, 48 bases in frame from the first base. V was cut back by 5 bases and J by 4 bases, leaving a gap of 18 bases between them. CDR1 MNHEY and CDR2 SMNVEV were looked up in the germline V gene (reference sequence). Stable Graves' hyperthyroidism was defined as the absence of progression to ophthalmopathy over 18 months of follow-up. Hyperthyroidism patients were newly diagnosed, with disease duration under 2 months, and aged 18 to 65 years. Any patient with an uncontrolled infection, another autoimmune disease, pregnancy or lactation was excluded. Diagnoses were based on clinical symptoms, serum thyroxine and TRAb, thyroid ultrasound and orbital computed tomography. PBMCs were isolated from approximately 10 ml of fresh peripheral blood by Ficoll-Paque density gradient centrifugation. Total RNA was extracted using Trizol reagent, and RNA quality was assessed on an Agilent 2100 Bioanalyzer.

Specimen: blood. The rearranged segments are TRBV27 and TRBJ1-5, with TRBD1 tentatively as D gene (6 bases match). This sequence was found in a woman in her 50s with Graves' hyperthyroidism. DNA sequence: TGTGCCAGCAGTCACTTTCAGGGGCTGAGAAATCAGCCCCAGCATTTT. Its protein product is CASSHFQGLRNQPQHF.